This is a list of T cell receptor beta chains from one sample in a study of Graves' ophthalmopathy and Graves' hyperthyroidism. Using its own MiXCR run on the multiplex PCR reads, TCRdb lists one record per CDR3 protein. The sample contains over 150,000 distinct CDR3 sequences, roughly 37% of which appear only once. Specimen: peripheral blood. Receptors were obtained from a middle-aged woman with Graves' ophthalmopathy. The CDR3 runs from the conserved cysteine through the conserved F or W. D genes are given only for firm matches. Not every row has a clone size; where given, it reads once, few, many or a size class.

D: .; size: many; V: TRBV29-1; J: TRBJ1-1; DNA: TGCAGCGTTGTAGGGAATGAAGCTTTCTTT; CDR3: CSVVGNEAFF
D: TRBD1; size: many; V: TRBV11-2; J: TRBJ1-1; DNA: TGTGCCAGCAGACCGGACAGGGCGAACACTGAAGCTTTCTTT; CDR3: CASRPDRANTEAFF
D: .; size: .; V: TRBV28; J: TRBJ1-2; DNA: TGTGCCATATCGGGGGCCTACTATGGCTACACCTTC; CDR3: CAISGAYYGYTF
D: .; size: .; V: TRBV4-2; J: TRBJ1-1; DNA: TGTGCCAGCAGTCAACCGCAGGCCTACACTGAAGCTTTCTTT; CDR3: CASSQPQAYTEAFF
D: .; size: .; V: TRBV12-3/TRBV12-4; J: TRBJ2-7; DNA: TGTGCCAGCAGCCCTCAGTTGTGGTCCTACGAGCAGTACTTC; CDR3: CASSPQLWSYEQYF
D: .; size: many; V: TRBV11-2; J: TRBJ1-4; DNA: TGTGCCAGCAGCTCCCTTAGGGTATATGGTGAAAAACTGTTTTTT; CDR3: CASSSLRVYGEKLFF
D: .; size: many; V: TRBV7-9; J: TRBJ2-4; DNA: TGTGCCAGCAGCTTAGTCGATCGGGGGTCGAACATTCAGTACTTC; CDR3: CASSLVDRGSNIQYF
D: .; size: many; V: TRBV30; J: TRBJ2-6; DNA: TGCGCCTGGAATTCGGGACTCTCTGGGGCCAACGTCCTGACTTTC; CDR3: CAWNSGLSGANVLTF
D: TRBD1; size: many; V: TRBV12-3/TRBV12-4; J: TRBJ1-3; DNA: TGTGCCAGCAGTCCCATAGGGACAGCTGGAAACACCATATATTTT; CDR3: CASSPIGTAGNTIYF
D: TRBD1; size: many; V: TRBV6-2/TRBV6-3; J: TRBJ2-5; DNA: TGTGCCAGCAGTTACGGTGGGACAGGGCCACAAGAGACCCAGTACTTC; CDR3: CASSYGGTGPQETQYF
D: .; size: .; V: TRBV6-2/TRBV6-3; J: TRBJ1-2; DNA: TGTGCCAGCATTACTGACGGTTCCTATGGCTACACCTTC; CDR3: CASITDGSYGYTF
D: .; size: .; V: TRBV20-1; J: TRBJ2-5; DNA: TGCAGTGCTAGAGGGCAGGGGTCAGAGACCCAGTACTTC; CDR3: CSARGQGSETQYF
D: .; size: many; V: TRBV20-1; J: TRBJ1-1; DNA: TGCAGTGCTAATGAGGCCCCGCGTCCCACTGAAGCTTTCTTT; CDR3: CSANEAPRPTEAFF
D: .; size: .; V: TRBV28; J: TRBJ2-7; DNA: TGTGCCAGCAGTTTATCCCCGGGGTACGAGCAGTACTTC; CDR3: CASSLSPGYEQYF
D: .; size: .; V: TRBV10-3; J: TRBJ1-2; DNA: TGTGCCATCAGTGAGGGATCCGAGGGGGGCTACACCTTC; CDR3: CAISEGSEGGYTF
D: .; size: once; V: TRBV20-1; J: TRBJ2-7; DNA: TGCAGTGCTACCGTCGAGTATGGCGCGGGATACGAGCAGTACTTC; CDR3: CSATVEYGAGYEQYF
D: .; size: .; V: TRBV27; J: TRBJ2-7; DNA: TGTGCCAGCAGTCCCAGACGGGGGTCCTCCTACGAGCAGTACTTC; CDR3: CASSPRRGSSYEQYF
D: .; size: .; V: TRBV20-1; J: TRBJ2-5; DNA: TGCAGTGCCAGCCCCAGGGGCTTAGAGACCCAGTACTTC; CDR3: CSASPRGLETQYF
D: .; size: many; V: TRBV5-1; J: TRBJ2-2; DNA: TGCGCCAGCAGCCCCCTGATGGGCGCCGGGGAGCTGTTTTTT; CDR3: CASSPLMGAGELFF
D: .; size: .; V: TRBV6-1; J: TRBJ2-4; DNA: TGTGCCAGCAGCATGATGGGGTCTCAGAACATTCAGTACTTC; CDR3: CASSMMGSQNIQYF
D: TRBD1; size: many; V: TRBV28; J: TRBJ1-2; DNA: TGTGCCAGCAGTTTGGGACAGGGCTTAGGCTACACCTTC; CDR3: CASSLGQGLGYTF
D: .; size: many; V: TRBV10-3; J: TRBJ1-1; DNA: TGTGCCATCAGCGCCCTCATGAACACTGAAGCTTTCTTT; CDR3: CAISALMNTEAFF
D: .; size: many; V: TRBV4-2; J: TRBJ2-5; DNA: TGTGCCAGCAGCGAAGGCCCTCAAGAGACCCAGTACTTC; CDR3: CASSEGPQETQYF
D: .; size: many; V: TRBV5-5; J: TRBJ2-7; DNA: TGTGCCAGCAGCCGACAGGAGGGGTCCTACGAGCAGTACTTC; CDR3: CASSRQEGSYEQYF
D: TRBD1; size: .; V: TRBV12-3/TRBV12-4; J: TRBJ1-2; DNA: TGTGCCAGCAGTGGTGACAGGGTTAACTATGGCTACACCTTC; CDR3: CASSGDRVNYGYTF
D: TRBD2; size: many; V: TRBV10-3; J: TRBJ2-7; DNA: TGTGCCATCAGCCCAACTAGCGGATCCTACGAGCAGTACTTC; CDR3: CAISPTSGSYEQYF
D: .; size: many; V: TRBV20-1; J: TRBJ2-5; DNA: TGCAGTGCTAGAGAATCAGGGGTCCAAGAGACCCAGTACTTC; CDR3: CSARESGVQETQYF
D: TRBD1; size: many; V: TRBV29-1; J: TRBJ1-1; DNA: TGCAGCATCCGACAGGGGAACACTGAAGCTTTCTTT; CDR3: CSIRQGNTEAFF
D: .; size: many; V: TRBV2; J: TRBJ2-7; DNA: TGTGCCAGCAGCGCCCATGGGTATCCTTCCTACGAGCAGTACTTC; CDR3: CASSAHGYPSYEQYF
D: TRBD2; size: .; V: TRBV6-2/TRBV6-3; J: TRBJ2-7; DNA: TGTGCCAGCAGGGCTGGAACTAGCGGATCCTACGAGCAGTACTTC; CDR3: CASRAGTSGSYEQYF
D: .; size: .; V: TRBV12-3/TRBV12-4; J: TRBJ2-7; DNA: TGTGCCAGCAGTCAAACGGGAGAATCCACCTTTGAGCAGTACTTC; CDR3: CASSQTGESTFEQYF
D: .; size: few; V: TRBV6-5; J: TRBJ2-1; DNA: TGTGCCAGCAGTTACTCCGACGGCGGATCGGTTGAGCAGTTCTTC; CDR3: CASSYSDGGSVEQFF
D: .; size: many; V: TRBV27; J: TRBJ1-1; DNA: TGTGCCAGCAGTCTAGGGCAGGGAGGTGAGACTGAAGCTTTCTTT; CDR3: CASSLGQGGETEAFF
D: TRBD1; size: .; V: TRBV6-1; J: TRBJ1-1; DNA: TGTGCCAGCAGTGACCGGGGACAGGGCGGAACTGAAGCTTTCTTT; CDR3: CASSDRGQGGTEAFF
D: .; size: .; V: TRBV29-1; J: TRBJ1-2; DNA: TGCAGCGTTGAAGTAGGCACAGTTGGCTACACCTTC; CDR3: CSVEVGTVGYTF
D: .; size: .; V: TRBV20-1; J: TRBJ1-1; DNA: TGCAGTGTGCTGCCTGAAGCTTTCTTT; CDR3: CSVLPEAFF
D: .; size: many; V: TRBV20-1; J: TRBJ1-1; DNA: TGCAGTGCGATGCGGGAAGCTTTCTTT; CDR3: CSAMREAFF
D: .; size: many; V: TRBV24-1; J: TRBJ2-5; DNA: TGTGCCACCAGTGATTTTGCGGAATTTCCAATAGAGACCCAGTACTTC; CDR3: CATSDFAEFPIETQYF
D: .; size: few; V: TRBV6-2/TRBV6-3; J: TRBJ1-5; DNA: TGTGCCAGCACCACGGGGGGAGGGCCCCAGCATTTT; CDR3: CASTTGGGPQHF
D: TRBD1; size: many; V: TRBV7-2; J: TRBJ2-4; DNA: TGTGCCAGCAGCCCACCAGGGACAGAGAAAAACATTCAGTACTTC; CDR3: CASSPPGTEKNIQYF
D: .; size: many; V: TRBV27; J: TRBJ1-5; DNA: TGTGCCAGCAGTTGGATAGGGGCAGGTAGAGTCCAGCCCCAGCATTTT; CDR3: CASSWIGAGRVQPQHF
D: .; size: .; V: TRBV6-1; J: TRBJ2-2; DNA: TGTGCCAGCTCCCAAAAGGGTGAAACCGGGGAGCTGTTTTTT; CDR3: CASSQKGETGELFF
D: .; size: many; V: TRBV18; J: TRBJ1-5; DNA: TGTGCCAGCTCAAGGTCTCTGGACAACATCCGGAGGCAGCCCCAGCATTTT; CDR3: CASSRSLDNIRRQPQHF
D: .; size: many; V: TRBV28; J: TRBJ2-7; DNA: TGTGCCAGCAGTTACCCCTGGACGATCCGTAGTAGCTCCTACGAGCAGTACTTC; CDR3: CASSYPWTIRSSSYEQYF
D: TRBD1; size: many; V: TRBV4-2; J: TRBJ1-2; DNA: TGTGCCAGCAGCCAAGATTCGGACAGGGTTGATGGCTACACCTTC; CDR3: CASSQDSDRVDGYTF
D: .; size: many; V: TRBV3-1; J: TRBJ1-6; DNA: TGTGCCAGCAGCCAAGATTACAGGGATAATTCACCCCTCCACTTT; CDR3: CASSQDYRDNSPLHF
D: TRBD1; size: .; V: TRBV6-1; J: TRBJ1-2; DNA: TGTGCCAGCAGGATATCAGGGGGCGCGGATGGCTACACCTTC; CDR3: CASRISGGADGYTF
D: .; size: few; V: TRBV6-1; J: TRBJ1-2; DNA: TGTGCCAGCAGTGAAACAGGTACCTATGGCTACACCTTC; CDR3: CASSETGTYGYTF